Presented here are 5 T cell receptor beta chains from one specimen sequenced in a study of vaccination and CD4 T cells after COVID-19. Each CDR3 protein gets one entry after TCRdb re-called the PCR reads with MiXCR. The sample lists 15,000 to 20,000 distinct CDR3 sequences, around two thirds occurring once. Sequences were derived from CD4+ T cells from blood, sampled before SARS-CoV-2 vaccination. These receptors all come from a human donor who had recovered from COVID-19.

This clonotype was seen more than once but under ten times. The chain couples TRBV7-9 to TRBJ1-2; 7 bases fit TRBD1. Germline CDR1 reads SEHNR; CDR2 reads FQNEAQ (reference sequence). The CDR3 runs to 13 residues. The V gene end was trimmed by 5 bases and the J gene end by 4 bases; junction bases not matched to a gene: 4. For the CDR3, the DNA is TGTGCCAGCAGCAATAGGGGGCCCTATGGCTACACCTTC. Translating it yields CASSNRGPYGYTF.

This clonotype was seen more than once but under ten times. V gene TRBV6-2 or TRBV6-3 combines with J gene TRBJ2-5, with TRBD2 matching over 8 bases. The V gene end was trimmed by 2 bases and the J gene end by 5 bases; junction bases not matched to a gene: 4. CDR3 size: 14 residues. Germline V CDR1 and CDR2: MNHEY, SVGEGT. CDR3 in DNA: TGTGCCAGCAGTTACGGCAGCGGGAGTGAGACCCAGTACTTC. Translating gives CASSYGSGSETQYF.

For the CDR3, the DNA is TGCGCCAGCACGGACAACAGCAATCAGCCCCAGCATTTT. Protein sequence: CASTDNSNQPQHF. The chain links TRBV10-2 to TRBJ1-5; perhaps TRBD1 as D (5 bases). Deletions cut 7 bases from V and 1 base from J, with 8 bases between. Germline CDR1 is WSHSY and CDR2 is SAAADI. This CDR3 is 13 amino acids long.

This chain connects TRBV4-1 to TRBJ2-5; 7 positions match TRBD2. This CDR3 is built from 16 residues. The V gene end was trimmed by 0 bases and the J gene end by 8 bases; junction bases not matched to a gene: 12. Germline V gives CDR1 MGHRA, CDR2 YSYEKL. The CDR3 DNA reads TGCGCCAGCAGCCAAGATTCGATGCGACTAGCCCTTACCCAGTACTTC. Protein: CASSQDSMRLALTQYF.

This clonotype was picked up a small number of times. CDR3 nucleotide sequence: TGCAGTGCTATGCTAGCGGAGCGACCAAATACGCAGTATTTT. The encoded protein is CSAMLAERPNTQYF. This chain links TRBV20-1 with TRBJ2-3; 7 bases align to TRBD2. The CDR3 is 14 residues long. V shed 4 bases and J 7 bases; nucleotides not matched to a gene: 11. CDR1 and CDR2 (germline): DFQATT, SNEGSKA (reference sequence).